This T cell receptor beta chain originates from a study of CD8 T cells in Susac syndrome. RNA in amounts of about 0.5 to 1 ug was reverse transcribed with random hexamers. TCR beta CDR3 was amplified by immunoSEQ multiplex PCR. This amplification extended across 54 Vbeta and 13 Jbeta segments. TCRdb reprocessed the immunoSEQ multiplex PCR reads with MiXCR, giving one entry per CDR3 protein. This table has 150,000 to 200,000 distinct CDR3 sequences, about 95% appearing once. The sequenced sample consisted of CD4+ T cells from PBMCs. The TCR comes from a human donor in good health.

The CDR3 here is CASTEGARNYEQYF. The DNA for the CDR3 is TGTGCCAGCACCGAAGGAGCCAGGAACTACGAGCAGTACTTC. The V call is TRBV28, the J call TRBJ2-7; D gene uncertain. The CDR3 sequence is 14 residues long. Trimming took off 7 bases at V and 3 bases at J, with 16 bases between the two ends. From germline, CDR1 is MDHEN and CDR2 SYDVKM.